Ten or more counts support the clone carrying this T cell receptor beta chain. Its specificity is not known. The sample belongs to a study of CD8 T cells in ankylosing spondylitis. TCRdb redid the calling of the 5' RACE reads with MiXCR, one entry per CDR3 protein. The sample shows about 800,000 distinct CDR3 sequences, approximately 12% of them seen only once. General observations from the study: One TCR beta motif, made up of seven to nine highly homologous variants, appeared characteristic of ankylosing spondylitis blood.

Material for sequencing was blood, either unsorted or a sorted T cell fraction (not recorded which). This TCR was recovered from a male donor with ankylosing spondylitis.

The CDR3 coding sequence is TGCAGTGCTGCCGGACAGAAGCAGTTCTTC. Residues: CSAAGQKQFF. This chain joins TRBV20-1 and TRBJ2-1, with D maybe TRBD1 (6 bases). The CDR3 loop spans 10 amino acids. The germline CDR1 and CDR2 sequences are DFQATT and SNEGSKA (reference sequence). V was pared by 5 bases and J by 11 bases, with 10 bases between.